This passage covers 16 T cell receptor beta chains from one sample sequenced in a study of PD-L1 blockade in urothelial cancer. Data came from immunoSEQ multiplex PCR; TCRdb stores just in-frame clones and leaves some out. This sample has about 72,000 clones, with around 90% found just once. Time point noted: pretreatment peripheral blood. Specimen: PBMCs, collected around atezolizumab (anti-PD-L1) treatment. These receptors all stem from a man between 70 and 80 years old with urothelial cancer.

This clone was seen once. The chain recombines TRBV5-4 with TRBJ2-3, with D possibly being TRBD2 (6 bases). There are 15 residues in the CDR3. The V gene's germline CDR1 is SGHNT and CDR2 YYREEE (reference sequence). Between the trimmed V and J ends, which lost 3 bases and 4 bases, there was a span of 15 bases. Here the CDR3 DNA reads TGTGCCAGCAGCTCGACGACTAGAAGCCCAGATACGCAGTATTTT. It encodes CASSSTTRSPDTQYF.

The genes are TRBV28 and TRBJ2-2, with D uncertain. This CDR3 region has 13 residues. CDR1 and CDR2 from the germline V gene are MDHEN and SYDVKM. Deletions cut 6 bases from V and 2 bases from J, with 7 bases between. For the CDR3, the DNA is TGTGCCAGCAGCGAACTAAACACCGGGGAGCTGTTTTTT. As protein: CASSELNTGELFF.

This chain uses TRBV14 with TRBJ2-3; no clear D. The V and J ends lost 1 base and 0 bases respectively, with 8 bases between them. CDR3 length: 15 amino acids. In germline, CDR1 is SGHDN, CDR2 FVKESK. This CDR3 is CASSQVAGSTDTQYF. The CDR3 coding sequence is TGTGCCAGCAGCCAAGTAGCCGGTAGCACAGATACGCAGTATTTT.

This clone was detected a few times. The V gene is TRBV19, the J gene TRBJ2-1; D is unresolved. Germline assignment: CDR1 LNHDA and CDR2 SQIVND (reference sequence). Deletions cut 4 bases from V and 4 bases from J, with 11 bases between. The CDR3 has 14 residues. The CDR3 spells CASSTAGAYNEQFF. The CDR3 nucleotides read TGTGCCAGTAGTACGGCAGGTGCGTACAATGAGCAGTTCTTC.

This clone was seen repeatedly, ten times or more. V gene TRBV21-1 combines with J gene TRBJ2-1; the table assigns TRBD2, which was not confirmed against the DNA. TRBV21-1 represents a pseudogene. This CDR3 region has 17 residues. This CDR3 reads CASSKIGWRVGSDEQFF. The DNA of the CDR3 is TGTGCCAGCAGCAAAATCGGGTGGCGGGTGGGCTCTGATGAGCAGTTCTTC.

V is TRBV11-2 and J is TRBJ2-7; tentatively, D is TRBD2 (6 bases). V was clipped by 4 bases and J by 5 bases, with 12 bases between them. The CDR3 is 13 amino acids. Germline V gene lookup returns CDR1 SGHAT and CDR2 FQNNGV. The CDR3 loop reads CASSSQWGDEQYF. The CDR3 nucleotides are TGTGCCAGCAGCTCTCAGTGGGGGGACGAGCAGTACTTC.

J is TRBJ2-2 and V is TRBV28; 8 bases map to TRBD1. CDR1 is MDHEN, CDR2 SYDVKM, per germline. The CDR3 spans 16 residues. The junction had 12 bases not matched to a gene; V was cut back by 6 bases and J by 6 bases. DNA of the CDR3: TGTGCCAGCAGGCAAGACAGGGGTGGATTGGCCGGGGAGCTGTTTTTT. Translation: CASRQDRGGLAGELFF.

The J gene is TRBJ2-7, the V gene TRBV10-2; 11 bases align to TRBD2. V shed 6 bases and J 3 bases; nucleotides not matched to a gene: 7. The V gene's germline CDR1 is WSHSY and CDR2 SAAADI. The CDR3 runs to 15 residues. The CDR3 is CASREGTSGSYEQYF. CDR3 DNA: TGCGCCAGCAGGGAGGGAACTAGCGGGAGCTACGAGCAGTACTTC.

The chain carries TRBV7-7 and TRBJ2-5, with a weak D call TRBD2 (5 bases). Germline V gene data show CDR1 as SSHAT and CDR2 as FNYEAQ (reference sequence). CDR3 length equals 14 residues. V lost 1 base to trimming and J lost 4 bases, with 10 bases between them. The CDR3 coding sequence is TGTGCCAGCAGCTTAGTTTTCGGAGGAGAGACCCAGTACTTC. Translated: CASSLVFGGETQYF.

This clone was seen only a few times. The gene calls are TRBV30 and TRBJ1-2; unclear D gene. Trimming stripped 8 bases from V and 4 bases from J, with 20 bases between. The CDR3 runs to 14 residues. Germline lookup yields CDR1 GTSNPN and CDR2 SVGIG (reference sequence). The CDR3 loop is CAALGGGRFYGYTF. The CDR3 DNA reads TGTGCCGCACTCGGAGGAGGTCGATTCTATGGCTACACCTTC.

The rearrangement joins TRBV5-1 to TRBJ1-3, with TRBD1 matching over 11 bases. V was pared by 3 bases and J by 0 bases, with 11 bases of the junction left unmatched. This CDR3 is 19 amino acids long. Germline loops: CDR1 SGHRS, CDR2 YFSETQ. The CDR3 nucleotides read TGCGCCAGCAGCTCCCCGGGACAGGGGGATAGTGGCTCTGGAAACACCATATATTTT. It encodes CASSSPGQGDSGSGNTIYF.

The chain links TRBV6-6 to TRBJ2-5, with a weak D call TRBD2 (5 bases). V gave up 2 bases and J gave up 7 bases, with 8 bases separating them. Germline V gene sequence: CDR1 MNHNY, CDR2 SVGAGI (reference sequence). This CDR3 region has 12 residues. CDR3 nucleotides: TGTGCCAGCAGTTACGGAGAGGGGACCCAGTACTTC. It encodes CASSYGEGTQYF.

The chain links TRBV7-3 to TRBJ2-1; 11 bases agree with TRBD2. The germline V gene encodes CDR1 SGHTA and CDR2 FQGTGA. J lost 0 bases, V lost 5 bases, and 9 bases had no gene match. The CDR3 consists of 18 residues. CDR3 coding DNA: TGTGCCAGCAGCCGTAAAGGGACTAGCGGAAGCTCCTACAATGAGCAGTTCTTC. It encodes CASSRKGTSGSSYNEQFF. Drawing the rest from reference TRBV7-3 and TRBJ2-1, the complete variable domain is GAGVSQTPSNKVTEKGKYVELRCDPISGHTALYWYRQSLGQGPEFLIYFQGTGAADDSGLPNDRFFAVRPEGSVSTLKIQRTERGDSAVYLCASSRKGTSGSSYNEQFFGPGTRLTVL.

This clone was detected only once. The chain recombines TRBV14 with TRBJ2-7; 8 bases line up with TRBD2. The J segment lost 3 bases and the V segment lost 9 bases, leaving 19 bases of the junction unmatched. From germline, CDR1 is SGHDN and CDR2 FVKESK. There are 17 residues in the CDR3. CDR3 residues: CARVGTGGRGVFYEQYF. CDR3 in DNA: TGTGCCAGGGTGGGGACGGGCGGGCGGGGGGTCTTCTACGAGCAGTACTTC.

The V and J genes are TRBV13 and TRBJ2-7; TRBD2 aligns across 8 bases. Germline assignment: CDR1 PRHDT and CDR2 FYEKMQ (reference sequence). Trimming removed 5 bases from V and 2 bases from J; junction bases left unmatched: 11. The CDR3 is 16 amino acids. The DNA of the CDR3 is TGTGCCAGCAGCCCCTCAACTAGCGGATACACCTACGAGCAGTACTTC. Translation gives CASSPSTSGYTYEQYF.

The rearrangement links TRBV15 to TRBJ2-4, with 12 bases fitting TRBD2. The CDR3 is 20 residues long. V trimming: 3 bases; J trimming: 0 bases; junction bases outside the gene matches: 12. Germline loops: CDR1 LNHNV, CDR2 YYDKDF (reference sequence). CDR3 residues: CATSRPTSGRTELAKNIQYF. The CDR3 bases are TGTGCCACCAGCAGGCCCACTAGCGGGAGGACCGAATTAGCCAAAAACATTCAGTACTTC.